This T cell receptor beta chain was documented in a study of OX40 agonist ivuxolimab in advanced cancers. Sequencing was performed with immunoSEQ multiplex PCR; in TCRdb, only in-frame clones are kept and a portion is missing. The table lists 70,000 to 95,000 clones, approximately 90% of them singletons, with around 0.72% in the top ten. Per germline, CDR1 MNHEY and CDR2 SMNVEV (reference sequence). CDR3 size: 14 residues. The V gene lost 1 base and the J gene lost 6 bases, with 12 bases spanning the gap. This receptor was taken from an adult with an advanced solid tumor such as melanoma, head and neck, liver or kidney cancer. The chain uses TRBV27 and TRBJ1-2; TRBD1 is a possible D gene (6 bases). Sequencing was performed on CD4+ or CD8+ T cells sorted from blood, taken in a trial of the OX40 agonist ivuxolimab. This CDR3 is CASSLWAGDNGYTF. Written as DNA, the CDR3 is TGTGCCAGCAGTTTATGGGCGGGGGACAATGGCTACACCTTC.